This entry lists 17 T cell receptor beta chains sequenced from one sample in a study of T-cell memory formation after mild COVID-19. One entry per CDR3 protein results from TCRdb running MiXCR on the 5' RACE reads. The data contain around 250,000 distinct CDR3 sequences, around 15% of them singletons. Material: PBMCs or a T cell subset sorted from them (not recorded which). The receptors shown here come from a man aged 18 to 29 who had mild COVID-19 (a few samples of this study predate the infection). Cell type and time point are not known.

CDR3 nucleotide sequence: TGTGCCAGCAGCCCCCCGGGTGGTGGCAATCAGCCCCAGCATTTT. Translating it yields CASSPPGGGNQPQHF. V is TRBV6-6 and J is TRBJ1-5; D is unclear. CDR1 is MNHNY and CDR2 is SVGAGI in the germline V gene (reference sequence). Between the trimmed V and J ends, which lost 6 bases and 2 bases, there was a span of 14 bases. The CDR3 has 15 amino acids.

V is TRBV28 and J is TRBJ1-6; D gene unclear. Deletions cut 7 bases from V and 7 bases from J, with 11 bases between. Germline CDR1 MDHEN, CDR2 SYDVKM. CDR3 length: 13 residues. The CDR3 here is CASTAAGNSPLHF. The DNA for the CDR3 is TGTGCCAGCACCGCAGCGGGGAATTCACCCCTCCACTTT.

This clonotype was counted a few times. This chain uses TRBV4-3 with TRBJ1-2; maybe TRBD1 (6 bases). V dropped 3 bases and J dropped 6 bases, with 23 bases sitting between them. This CDR3 is 17 amino acids long. Germline V gives CDR1 LGHNA, CDR2 YSLEER. In DNA form, the CDR3 reads TGCGCCAGCAGCCAGGAATTTAACAGGGCTGGATGGGATGGCTACACCTTC. It translates to CASSQEFNRAGWDGYTF.

The V gene is TRBV15, the J gene TRBJ2-2; TRBD1 might be the D (5 bases). The CDR3 runs 17 residues. The V and J ends lost 3 bases and 1 base respectively, with 15 bases between them. Germline V CDR1 and CDR2: LNHNV, YYDKDF (reference sequence). The CDR3 nucleotides are TGTGCCACCAGCAGCCCCCGGGCAGGGAAGAACACCGGGGAGCTGTTTTTT. This sequence encodes CATSSPRAGKNTGELFF.

This clonotype was detected a few times. The chain uses TRBV12-3 or TRBV12-4 and TRBJ2-7; no firm D call. The germline V and J ends were trimmed by 6 bases and 0 bases, with 9 bases remaining between them. CDR3 size: 13 residues. CDR3 in DNA: TGTGCCAGCAGAACAGTGAGCTCCTACGAGCAGTACTTC. It codes for CASRTVSSYEQYF.

This clonotype occurred a few times. V usage is TRBV29-1 and J usage is TRBJ2-3, with unresolved D. V shed 7 bases and J shed 0 bases, with 8 bases lying between them. Germline CDR1 and CDR2: SQVTM and ANQGSEA. This CDR3 contains 12 residues. The CDR3 is CSGAASTDTQYF. The CDR3 nucleotides read TGCAGCGGTGCCGCTAGCACAGATACGCAGTATTTT.

This clonotype was recorded a few times. The rearrangement uses TRBV13 and TRBJ2-5; 9 nucleotides match TRBD1. The CDR3 length is 15 residues. V shed 5 bases, J shed 3 bases, and the junction held 7 bases outside the gene matches. CDR1 PRHDT and CDR2 FYEKMQ come from the germline V gene (reference sequence). The CDR3 here is CASSRRQGGEETQYF. The CDR3 bases are TGTGCCAGCAGCAGGAGACAGGGGGGTGAAGAGACCCAGTACTTC. Full variable domain (outside the CDR3, taken from reference TRBV13 and TRBJ2-5): AAGVIQSPRHLIKEKRETATLKCYPIPRHDTVYWYQQGPGQDPQFLISFYEKMQSDKGSIPDRFSAQQFSDYHSELNMSSLELGDSALYFCASSRRQGGEETQYFGPGTRLLVL.

The chain carries TRBV7-2 and TRBJ2-5; D may correspond to TRBD1 or TRBD2 (6 bases each). Germline V gene lookup returns CDR1 SGHTA and CDR2 FQGNSA. The CDR3 contains 16 residues. Trimming cost V 1 base and J 4 bases, with 16 bases left between them. CDR3: CASSLEGGGGLETQYF. CDR3 nucleotides: TGTGCCAGCAGCTTAGAAGGAGGGGGTGGTTTAGAGACCCAGTACTTC.

This chain joins TRBV28 and TRBJ2-3; possibly TRBD1 or TRBD2 for D (5 bases each). Germline CDR1 MDHEN, CDR2 SYDVKM. This CDR3 is built from 14 residues. V was clipped by 9 bases and J by 1 base, with 14 bases between them. The CDR3: CASLDSGGTDTQYF. The CDR3, as DNA: TGTGCCAGTCTAGACAGCGGAGGCACAGATACGCAGTATTTT.

The CDR3 DNA is TGTGCCAGCACCATTACCAGGGGCGGTGAGCAGTTCTTC. It yields the protein CASTITRGGEQFF. This chain joins TRBV12-3 or TRBV12-4 and TRBJ2-1; D possibly corresponds to TRBD1 (6 bases). V was trimmed by 7 bases and J by 9 bases, leaving 16 bases between them. The CDR3 contains 13 residues.

This clonotype has only a few counts. This chain connects TRBV20-1 to TRBJ2-3; 8 nucleotides align to TRBD2. The CDR3 consists of 15 residues. Per the germline V gene, CDR1 is DFQATT and CDR2 is SNEGSKA (reference sequence). J lost 3 bases, V lost 5 bases, and 10 bases had no gene match. The CDR3 protein is CSAHSAGGGTDTQYF. The CDR3, as DNA: TGCAGTGCTCATTCTGCGGGGGGAGGAACAGATACGCAGTATTTT.

Only a few counts were recorded for this clonotype. The chain combines TRBV7-3 with TRBJ2-7; tentatively, D is TRBD1 (6 bases). Germline V gene data show CDR1 as SGHTA and CDR2 as FQGTGA. The CDR3 covers 18 residues. Deletions cut 4 bases from V and 0 bases from J, with 22 bases between. Here the CDR3 reads CASSYTKDLRGSSYEQYF. In DNA form, the CDR3 reads TGTGCCAGCAGCTATACAAAGGACCTAAGGGGGAGCTCCTACGAGCAGTACTTC.

At least ten counts were recorded for this clonotype. The rearrangement joins TRBV7-6 to TRBJ2-5, with TRBD2 matching 8 bases. CDR1 is SGHVS and CDR2 is FNYEAQ in the germline V gene. CDR3 length: 15 amino acids. Trimming removed 6 bases from V and 2 bases from J; junction bases left unmatched: 8. The CDR3 bases are TGTGCCAGCAGATGGGATTCGGGGGGGCAAGAGACCCAGTACTTC. Protein sequence: CASRWDSGGQETQYF.

The chain links TRBV2 to TRBJ2-3; TRBD2 matches at 8 bases. Germline values: CDR1 SNHLY, CDR2 FYNNEI. The V segment lost 5 bases and the J segment 6 bases; nucleotides outside the gene matches: 13. The CDR3 runs to 16 residues. The CDR3 spells CASSIQRGSAGDTQYF. CDR3 nucleotide sequence: TGTGCCAGCAGTATTCAGCGGGGGTCCGCGGGGGATACGCAGTATTTT.

The chain combines TRBV7-6 with TRBJ2-7, with D possibly matching TRBD2 (5 bases). CDR1 is SGHVS and CDR2 is FNYEAQ in the germline V gene. This CDR3 contains 13 residues. The germline V and J ends were trimmed by 3 bases and 7 bases, with 13 bases remaining between them. The CDR3: CASSLDSTREQYV. CDR3 DNA: TGTGCCAGCAGCTTGGACTCTACGAGGGAGCAGTACGTC.

In this sample, this clonotype turned up a few times. The gene calls are TRBV18 and TRBJ1-1, with D tentatively TRBD1 (6 bases). V lost 2 bases and J 2 bases, leaving 21 bases between the germline ends. The CDR3 is 18 residues long. CDR1 is KGHSH and CDR2 is LQKENI in the germline V gene. The CDR3 coding sequence is TGTGCCAGCTCACCAGCCGATGCCGGGACATCTTTTAACACTGAAGCTTTCTTT. It is translated as CASSPADAGTSFNTEAFF.

This clonotype turned up a few times. The chain couples TRBV3-1 to TRBJ1-2; no firm D call. The length of the CDR3 is 13 residues. V was cut by 0 bases and J by 5 bases, with 7 bases left in between. Germline CDR1 is LGHDT and CDR2 is YNNKEL (reference sequence). The CDR3, as DNA: TGTGCCAGCAGCCAAGATCTGGGTTATGGCTACACCTTC. Translating gives CASSQDLGYGYTF.